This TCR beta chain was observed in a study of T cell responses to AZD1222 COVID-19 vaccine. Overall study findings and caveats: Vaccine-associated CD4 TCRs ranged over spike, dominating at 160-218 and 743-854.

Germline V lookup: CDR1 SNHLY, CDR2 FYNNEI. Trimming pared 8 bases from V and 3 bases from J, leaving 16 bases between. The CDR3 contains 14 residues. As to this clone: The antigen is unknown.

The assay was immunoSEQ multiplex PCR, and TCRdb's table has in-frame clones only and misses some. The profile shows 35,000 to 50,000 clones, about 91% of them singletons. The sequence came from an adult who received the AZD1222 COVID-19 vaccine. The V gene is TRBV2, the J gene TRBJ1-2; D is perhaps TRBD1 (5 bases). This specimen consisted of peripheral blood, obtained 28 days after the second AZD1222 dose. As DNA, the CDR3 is TGTGCCAGCGAAACAGGAGACAGATACTATGGCTACACCTTC. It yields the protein CASETGDRYYGYTF.